This TCR beta chain was identified during a study of cytomegalovirus exposure and HLA in healthy donors. Germline lookup yields CDR1 MNHEY and CDR2 SVGAGI. The CDR3 is 13 residues long. As to this clone: Its antigen is still unknown. At one of its ends the junction is not consistent with the germline gene, which may arise from a read error.

The assay was immunoSEQ multiplex PCR, and TCRdb's table has in-frame clones only and misses some. The table includes 200,000 to 300,000 clones, roughly 88% detected once. Whole-study results and caveats: The TCR clusters that emerged in the first cohort tended, a later analysis found, to co-occur in the roughly 130 validation repertoires.

The sequenced sample consisted of PBMCs. This sequence joins TRBV6-5 and TRBJ1-4, with D perhaps TRBD1 (6 bases). This TCR was recovered from a woman aged 25 to 39 in good health and CMV-seronegative. CDR3 residues: CASSYSNRDRPFW. The CDR3 region has the DNA TGTGCCAGCAGTTACTCTAACAGGGATCGTCCTTTTTGG.